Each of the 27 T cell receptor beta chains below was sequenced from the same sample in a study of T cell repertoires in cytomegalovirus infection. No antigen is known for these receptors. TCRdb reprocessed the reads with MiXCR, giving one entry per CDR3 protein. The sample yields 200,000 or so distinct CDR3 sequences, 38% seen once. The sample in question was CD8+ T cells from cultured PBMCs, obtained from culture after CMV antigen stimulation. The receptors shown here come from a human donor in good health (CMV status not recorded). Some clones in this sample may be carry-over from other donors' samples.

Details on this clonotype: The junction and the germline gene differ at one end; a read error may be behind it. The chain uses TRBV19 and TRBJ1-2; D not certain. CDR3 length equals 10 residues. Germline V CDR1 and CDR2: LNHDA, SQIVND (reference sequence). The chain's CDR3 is CASSGNPAHF. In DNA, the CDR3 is TGTGCCAGCTCCGGGAACCCTGCGCACTTC. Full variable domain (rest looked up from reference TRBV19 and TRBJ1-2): DGGITQSPKYLFRKEGQNVTLSCEQNLNHDAMYWYRQDPGQGLRLIYYSQIVNDFQKGDIAEGYSVSREKKESFPLTVTSAQKNPTAFYLCASSGNPAHFGSGTRLTVV.

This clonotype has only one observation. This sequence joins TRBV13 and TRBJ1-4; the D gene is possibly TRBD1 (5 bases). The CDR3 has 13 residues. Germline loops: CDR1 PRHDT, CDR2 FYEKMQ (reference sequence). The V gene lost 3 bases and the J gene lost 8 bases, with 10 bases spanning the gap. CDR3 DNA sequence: TGTGCCAGCAGCTTCTGGGGCGAAGAAAAACTGTTTTTT. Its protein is CASSFWGEEKLFF.

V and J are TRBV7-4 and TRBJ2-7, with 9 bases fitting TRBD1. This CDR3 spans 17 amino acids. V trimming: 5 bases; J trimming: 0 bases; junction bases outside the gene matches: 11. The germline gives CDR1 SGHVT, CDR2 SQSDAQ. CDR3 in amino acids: CASSAGQGPQSSYEQYF. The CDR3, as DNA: TGTGCCAGCAGCGCCGGACAGGGGCCGCAAAGCTCCTACGAGCAGTACTTC.

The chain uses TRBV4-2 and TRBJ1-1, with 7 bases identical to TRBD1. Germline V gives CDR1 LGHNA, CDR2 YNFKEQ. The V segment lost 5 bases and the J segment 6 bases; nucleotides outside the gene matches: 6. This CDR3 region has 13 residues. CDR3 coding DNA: TGTGCCAGCAGCTTTTGGGGACAGTCTGAAGCTTTCTTT. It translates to CASSFWGQSEAFF.

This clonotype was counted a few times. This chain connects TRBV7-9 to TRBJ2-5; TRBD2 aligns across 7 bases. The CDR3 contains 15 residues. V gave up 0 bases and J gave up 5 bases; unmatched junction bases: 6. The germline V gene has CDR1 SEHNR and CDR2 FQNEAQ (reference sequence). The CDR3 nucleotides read TGTGCCAGCAGCTTAGCGGGAGGGCCTTATGAGACCCAGTACTTC. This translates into CASSLAGGPYETQYF.

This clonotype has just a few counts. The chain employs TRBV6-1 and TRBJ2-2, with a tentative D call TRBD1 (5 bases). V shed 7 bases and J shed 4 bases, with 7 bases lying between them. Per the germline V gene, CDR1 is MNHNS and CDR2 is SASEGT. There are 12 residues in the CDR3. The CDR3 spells CASIGVTGELFF. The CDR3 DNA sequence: TGTGCCAGCATAGGGGTCACCGGGGAGCTGTTTTTT.

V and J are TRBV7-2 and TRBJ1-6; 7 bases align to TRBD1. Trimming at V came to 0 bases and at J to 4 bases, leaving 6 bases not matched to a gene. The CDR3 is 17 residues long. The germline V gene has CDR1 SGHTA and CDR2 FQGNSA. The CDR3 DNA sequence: TGTGCCAGCAGCTTAGCGCTAGTGACAGGGTATAATTCACCCCTCCACTTT. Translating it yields CASSLALVTGYNSPLHF.

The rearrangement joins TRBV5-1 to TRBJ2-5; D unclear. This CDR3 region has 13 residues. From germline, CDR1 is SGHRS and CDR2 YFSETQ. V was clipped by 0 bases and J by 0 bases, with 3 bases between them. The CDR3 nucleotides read TGCGCCAGCAGCTTGGACAACCAAGAGACCCAGTACTTC. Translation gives CASSLDNQETQYF.

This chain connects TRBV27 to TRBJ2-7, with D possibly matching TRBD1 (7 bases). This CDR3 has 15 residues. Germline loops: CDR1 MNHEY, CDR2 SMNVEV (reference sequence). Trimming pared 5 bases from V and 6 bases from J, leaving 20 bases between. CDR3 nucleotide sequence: TGTGCCAGCAGTCCCGTGACGACAGGGAGGCTCGAGCAGTACTTC. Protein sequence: CASSPVTTGRLEQYF.

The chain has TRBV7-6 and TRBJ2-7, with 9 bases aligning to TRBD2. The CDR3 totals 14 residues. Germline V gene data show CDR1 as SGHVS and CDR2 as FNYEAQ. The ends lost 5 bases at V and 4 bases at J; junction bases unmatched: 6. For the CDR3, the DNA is TGTGCCAGCAGCCCTAGCGGGGAGGGATACGAGCAGTACTTC. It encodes CASSPSGEGYEQYF. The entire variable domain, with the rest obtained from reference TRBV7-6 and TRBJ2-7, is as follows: GAGVSQSPRYKVTKRGQDVALRCDPISGHVSLYWYRQALGQGPEFLTYFNYEAQQDKSGLPNDRFSAERPEGSISTLTIQRTEQRDSAMYRCASSPSGEGYEQYFGPGTRLTVT.

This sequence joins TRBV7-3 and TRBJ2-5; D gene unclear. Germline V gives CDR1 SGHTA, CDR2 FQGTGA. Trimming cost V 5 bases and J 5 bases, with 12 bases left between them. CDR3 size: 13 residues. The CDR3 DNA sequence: TGTGCCAGCAGCCACATCCCGTCCGAGACCCAGTACTTC. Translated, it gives CASSHIPSETQYF. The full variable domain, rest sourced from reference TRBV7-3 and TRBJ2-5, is GAGVSQTPSNKVTEKGKYVELRCDPISGHTALYWYRQSLGQGPEFLIYFQGTGAADDSGLPNDRFFAVRPEGSVSTLKIQRTERGDSAVYLCASSHIPSETQYFGPGTRLLVL.

CDR3 sequence reads: CASKRLAGTGELFF. CDR3 DNA sequence: TGTGCCAGCAAACGTCTAGCGGGAACCGGGGAGCTGTTTTTT. The V gene is TRBV6-4, the J gene TRBJ2-2; 9 bases match TRBD2. CDR3 length: 14 amino acids. CDR1 is MRHNA, CDR2 SNTAGT, per germline. Germline trimming cut 7 bases from V and 5 bases from J; bases unmatched to any gene: 5.

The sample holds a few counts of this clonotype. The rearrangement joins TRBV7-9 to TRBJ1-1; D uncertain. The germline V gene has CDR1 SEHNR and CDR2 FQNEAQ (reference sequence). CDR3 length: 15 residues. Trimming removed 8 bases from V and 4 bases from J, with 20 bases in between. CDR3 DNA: TGTGCCAGCGAGGGTCCGAAAACTTCGGGCACTGAAGCTTTCTTT. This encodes CASEGPKTSGTEAFF.

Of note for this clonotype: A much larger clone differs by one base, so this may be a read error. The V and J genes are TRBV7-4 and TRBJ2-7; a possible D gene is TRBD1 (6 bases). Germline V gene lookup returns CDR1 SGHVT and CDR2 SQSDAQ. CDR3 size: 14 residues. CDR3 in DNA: TGTGCCAGCAGCCTAGGACAGAGCTCCTACGAGCAGCACTTC. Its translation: CASSLGQSSYEQHF.

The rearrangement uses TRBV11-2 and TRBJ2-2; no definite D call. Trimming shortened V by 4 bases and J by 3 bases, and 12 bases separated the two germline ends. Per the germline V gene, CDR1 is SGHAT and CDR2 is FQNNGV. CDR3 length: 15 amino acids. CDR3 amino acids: CASSSPLPDTGELFF. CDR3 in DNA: TGTGCCAGCAGCTCCCCCCTGCCGGACACCGGGGAGCTGTTTTTT.

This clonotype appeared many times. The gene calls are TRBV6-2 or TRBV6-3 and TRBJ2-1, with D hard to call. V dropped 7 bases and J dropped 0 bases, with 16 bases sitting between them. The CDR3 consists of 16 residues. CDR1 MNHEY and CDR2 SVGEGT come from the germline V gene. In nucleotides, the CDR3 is TGTGCCAGCAAGTCGGCCAGCGCCCGCTCCTACAATGAGCAGTTCTTC. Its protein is CASKSASARSYNEQFF.

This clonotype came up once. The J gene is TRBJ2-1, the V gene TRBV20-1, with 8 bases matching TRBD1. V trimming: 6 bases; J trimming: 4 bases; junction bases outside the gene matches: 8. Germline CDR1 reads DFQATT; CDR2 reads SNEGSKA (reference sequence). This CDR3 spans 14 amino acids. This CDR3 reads CSAKQGGDYNEQFF. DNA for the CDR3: TGCAGTGCGAAACAGGGGGGAGATTACAATGAGCAGTTCTTC.

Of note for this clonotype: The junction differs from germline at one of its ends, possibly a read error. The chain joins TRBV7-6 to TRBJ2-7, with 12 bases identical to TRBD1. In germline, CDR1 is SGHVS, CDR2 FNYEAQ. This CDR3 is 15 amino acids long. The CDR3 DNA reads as TGTGCTAGCAGCCCAGGGACAGGGGGCGGGTACGAGCAGTACTTC. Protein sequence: CASSPGTGGGYEQYF.

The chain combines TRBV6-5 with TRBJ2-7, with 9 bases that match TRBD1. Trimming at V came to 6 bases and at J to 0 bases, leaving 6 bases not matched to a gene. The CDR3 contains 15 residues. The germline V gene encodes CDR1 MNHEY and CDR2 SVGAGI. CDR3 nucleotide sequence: TGTGCCAGCAGGAGACAGGGACAGGGCTCCTACGAGCAGTACTTC. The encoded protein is CASRRQGQGSYEQYF.

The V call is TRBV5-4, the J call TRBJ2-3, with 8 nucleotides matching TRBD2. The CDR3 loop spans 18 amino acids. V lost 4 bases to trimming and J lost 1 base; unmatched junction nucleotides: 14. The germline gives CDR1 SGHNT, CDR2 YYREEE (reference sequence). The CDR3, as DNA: TGTGCCAGCAGCCCCCTAAACGGGCGGGGGGCTCGCACAGATACGCAGTATTTT. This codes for CASSPLNGRGARTDTQYF.

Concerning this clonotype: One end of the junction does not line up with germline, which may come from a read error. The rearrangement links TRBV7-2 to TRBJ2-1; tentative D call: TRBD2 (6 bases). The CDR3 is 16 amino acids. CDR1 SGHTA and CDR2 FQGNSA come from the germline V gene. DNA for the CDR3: TGTGCCAGCAGCCGGTATAGCGGCTCCCATTACATTGAGCAGTTCTTC. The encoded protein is CASSRYSGSHYIEQFF.

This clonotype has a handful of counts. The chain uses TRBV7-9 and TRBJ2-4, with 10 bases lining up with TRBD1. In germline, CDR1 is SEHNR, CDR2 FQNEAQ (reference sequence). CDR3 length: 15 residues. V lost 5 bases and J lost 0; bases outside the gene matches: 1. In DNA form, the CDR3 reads TGTGCCAGCAGCGGGACAGGGGTAGCCAAAAACATTCAGTACTTC. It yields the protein CASSGTGVAKNIQYF.

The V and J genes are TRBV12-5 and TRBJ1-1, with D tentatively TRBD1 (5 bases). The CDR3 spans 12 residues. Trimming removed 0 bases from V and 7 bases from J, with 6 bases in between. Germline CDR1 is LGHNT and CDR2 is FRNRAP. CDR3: CASGLVRGEAFF. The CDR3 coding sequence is TGTGCTAGTGGTTTGGTGAGGGGTGAAGCTTTCTTT.

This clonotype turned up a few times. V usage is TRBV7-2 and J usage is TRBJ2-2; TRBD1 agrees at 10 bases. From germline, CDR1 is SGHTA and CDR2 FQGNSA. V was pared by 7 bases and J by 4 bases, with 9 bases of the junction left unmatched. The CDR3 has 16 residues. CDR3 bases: TGTGCCAGCATCCTGACAGGGGGCCGCTTCACCGGGGAGCTGTTTTTT. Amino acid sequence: CASILTGGRFTGELFF.

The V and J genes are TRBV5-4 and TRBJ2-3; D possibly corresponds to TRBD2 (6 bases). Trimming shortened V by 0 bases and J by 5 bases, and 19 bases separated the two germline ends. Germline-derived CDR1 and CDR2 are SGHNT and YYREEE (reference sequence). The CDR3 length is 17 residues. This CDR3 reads CASSLDRFRESIDTQYF. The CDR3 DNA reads TGTGCCAGCAGCTTGGATCGGTTCCGGGAGTCCATAGATACGCAGTATTTT.

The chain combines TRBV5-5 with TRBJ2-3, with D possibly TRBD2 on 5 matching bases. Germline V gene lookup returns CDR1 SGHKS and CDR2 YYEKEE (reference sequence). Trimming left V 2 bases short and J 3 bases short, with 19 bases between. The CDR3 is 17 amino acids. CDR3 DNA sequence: TGTGCCAGCAGCTTCGCGGGCCTAATAAGAGTTACAGATACGCAGTATTTT. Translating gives CASSFAGLIRVTDTQYF.

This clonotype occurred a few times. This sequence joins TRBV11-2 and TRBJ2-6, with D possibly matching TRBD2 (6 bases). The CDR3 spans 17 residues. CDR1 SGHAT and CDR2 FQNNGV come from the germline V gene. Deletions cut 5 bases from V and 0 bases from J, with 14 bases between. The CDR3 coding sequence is TGTGCCAGCAGCCCCTGGAGGGCTAGCTCTGGGGCCAACGTCCTGACTTTC. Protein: CASSPWRASSGANVLTF.